This T cell receptor beta chain was sequenced during a study of blood T cell repertoires in COVID-19. Study at large: Collection of acute and convalescent COVID-19 samples took place in the United States, Italy and Spain.

Between the trimmed V and J ends, which lost 6 bases and 3 bases, there was a span of 9 bases. This CDR3 comprises 13 residues. CDR1 and CDR2 (germline): MNHEY, SMNVEV (reference sequence). Method: immunoSEQ multiplex PCR; TCRdb's copy keeps in-frame clones and lacks some. The table includes approximately 400,000 clones, more than 80% detected once. What was sequenced was peripheral blood. The receptor's source is a man aged 35 to 55 with acute or convalescent COVID-19. The chain carries TRBV27 and TRBJ1-5; D gene unclear. The CDR3: CASSLGTNQPQHF. The CDR3 DNA follows: TGTGCCAGCAGCCTCGGTACCAATCAGCCCCAGCATTTT.